This TCR beta chain was identified during a study of blood T cell repertoires in COVID-19. On the study more broadly: Whether acute or convalescent, the COVID-19 samples came from the United States, Italy and Spain. T cells, B-cell-depleted T cells, or PBMCs provided the cDNA or gDNA that served as material.

Authors' data handling: Reference gene primer amplification in the assay estimated nucleated cell counts. Produced via immunoSEQ multiplex PCR; TCRdb's table is partial and in-frame only. V and J calls and clone size are copied from that table; D and trimming were computed from the DNA. The sample records roughly 230,000 clones, roughly 90% being singletons. With 4 bases removed from V and 7 bases from J, the gap between germline ends came to 17 bases. The CDR3 covers 14 residues. Per germline, CDR1 SNHLY and CDR2 FYNNEI. The chain uses TRBV2 and TRBJ2-7; possibly TRBD1 for D (5 bases). Sequenced sample: peripheral blood. This receptor was taken from a man aged 65-85 years with acute or convalescent COVID-19. CDR3 DNA sequence: TGTGCCAGCAGTGGATCCAGGGCCTCAGGGGAGCAGTACTTC. This sequence encodes CASSGSRASGEQYF. The whole variable domain, filled in from reference TRBV2 and TRBJ2-7, reads EPEVTQTPSHQVTQMGQEVILRCVPISNHLYFYWYRQILGQKVEFLVSFYNNEISEKSEIFDDQFSVERPDGSNFTLKIRSTKLEDSAMYFCASSGSRASGEQYFGPGTRLTVT.